These T cell receptor beta chains were read from a single sample in a study of PD-L1 blockade in urothelial cancer. The repertoire was sequenced with immunoSEQ multiplex PCR; TCRdb's copy has only in-frame clones and lacks some. Here the sample spans around 120,000 clones, around 89% being singletons. This material consisted of PBMCs, taken around atezolizumab (anti-PD-L1) treatment. These receptor sequences come from a man aged 55 to 70 with urothelial cancer. The CDR3 runs from the conserved cysteine through the conserved F or W. The D gene is left open where the match is weak. Size tells how often a clone was seen (once, few, many) or the class of an expanded clone, and some rows leave it out.

v_gene: TRBV20-1; d_gene: -; abundance: -; j_gene: TRBJ2-1; CDR3aa: CSANYNGQFF; CDR3nt: TGCAGTGCTAACTACAATGGGCAGTTCTTC
v_gene: TRBV4-1; d_gene: -; abundance: once; j_gene: TRBJ2-7; CDR3aa: CASSQGEGNYEQYF; CDR3nt: TGCGCCAGCAGCCAAGGTGAGGGAAACTACGAGCAGTACTTC
v_gene: TRBV7-2; d_gene: -; abundance: -; j_gene: TRBJ1-6; CDR3aa: CASSFGFDRTDSPLHF; CDR3nt: TGTGCCAGCAGCTTCGGGTTCGACAGGACTGATTCACCCCTCCACTTT
v_gene: TRBV10-3; d_gene: -; abundance: -; j_gene: TRBJ2-2; CDR3aa: CAIRPTGVYTGELFF; CDR3nt: TGTGCCATCAGGCCCACGGGGGTTTACACCGGGGAGCTGTTTTTT
v_gene: TRBV28; d_gene: -; abundance: -; j_gene: TRBJ2-5; CDR3aa: CASSLRVAKETQYF; CDR3nt: TGTGCCAGCAGTCTCAGGGTGGCCAAAGAGACCCAGTACTTC
v_gene: TRBV18; d_gene: TRBD1; abundance: -; j_gene: TRBJ2-5; CDR3aa: CASSPGDRRETQYF; CDR3nt: TGTGCCAGCTCACCAGGGGACAGGAGGGAGACCCAGTACTTC
v_gene: TRBV6-5; d_gene: TRBD2; abundance: -; j_gene: TRBJ2-1; CDR3aa: CASCGLAGDEQFF; CDR3nt: TGTGCCAGCTGTGGGCTAGCGGGGGATGAGCAGTTCTTC
v_gene: TRBV18; d_gene: TRBD1; abundance: -; j_gene: TRBJ2-5; CDR3aa: CASSEGTGKETQYF; CDR3nt: TGTGCCAGCTCCGAGGGGACAGGGAAAGAGACCCAGTACTTC
v_gene: TRBV9; d_gene: -; abundance: -; j_gene: TRBJ1-1; CDR3aa: CASSVSGNTEAFF; CDR3nt: TGTGCCAGCAGCGTGTCAGGGAACACTGAAGCTTTCTTT
v_gene: TRBV6-1; d_gene: -; abundance: -; j_gene: TRBJ1-2; CDR3aa: CASSEGRLGYTF; CDR3nt: TGTGCCAGCAGTGAAGGCCGGTTGGGCTACACCTTC
v_gene: TRBV6-6; d_gene: -; abundance: -; j_gene: TRBJ2-1; CDR3aa: CASSYRRVWGDEQFF; CDR3nt: TGTGCCAGCAGTTACCGGAGAGTCTGGGGCGATGAGCAGTTCTTC
v_gene: TRBV7-9; d_gene: -; abundance: -; j_gene: TRBJ2-1; CDR3aa: CASSFQGNSYNEQFF; CDR3nt: TGTGCCAGCAGCTTCCAGGGAAATAGTTACAATGAGCAGTTCTTC
v_gene: TRBV4-3; d_gene: TRBD2; abundance: -; j_gene: TRBJ2-3; CDR3aa: CASSQERAGSTLSTDTQYF; CDR3nt: TGCGCCAGCAGCCAAGAACGAGCGGGATCGACCCTGAGCACAGATACGCAGTATTTT
v_gene: TRBV5-1; d_gene: TRBD2; abundance: -; j_gene: TRBJ2-3; CDR3aa: CASRSWGGSTDTQYF; CDR3nt: TGCGCCAGCCGCTCCTGGGGGGGGAGCACAGATACGCAGTATTTT
v_gene: TRBV19; d_gene: TRBD1; abundance: -; j_gene: TRBJ2-7; CDR3aa: CASSMSGGWNEQYF; CDR3nt: TGTGCCAGTAGTATGTCAGGGGGCTGGAACGAGCAGTACTTC
v_gene: TRBV19; d_gene: TRBD1; abundance: -; j_gene: TRBJ1-1; CDR3aa: CASSAPGQGFAEAFF; CDR3nt: TGTGCCAGTAGTGCCCCGGGACAGGGGTTCGCTGAAGCTTTCTTT
v_gene: TRBV6-5; d_gene: -; abundance: -; j_gene: TRBJ2-4; CDR3aa: CASSYSDRNIQYF; CDR3nt: TGTGCCAGCAGTTACTCGGACAGAAACATTCAGTACTTC
v_gene: TRBV2; d_gene: -; abundance: few; j_gene: TRBJ1-1; CDR3aa: CASSEVRTENTEAFF; CDR3nt: TGTGCCAGCAGTGAAGTCAGGACTGAGAACACTGAAGCTTTCTTT
v_gene: TRBV7-9; d_gene: -; abundance: -; j_gene: TRBJ1-5; CDR3aa: CASSSTDSNQPQHF; CDR3nt: TGTGCCAGCAGCAGTACAGACAGCAATCAGCCCCAGCATTTT
v_gene: TRBV30; d_gene: TRBD1; abundance: -; j_gene: TRBJ1-4; CDR3aa: CAWIQGAGKLFF; CDR3nt: TGTGCCTGGATACAGGGGGCAGGAAAACTGTTTTTT
v_gene: TRBV11-2; d_gene: -; abundance: -; j_gene: TRBJ2-1; CDR3aa: CASSLDQGWNEQFF; CDR3nt: TGTGCCAGCAGCTTAGATCAGGGTTGGAATGAGCAGTTCTTC
v_gene: TRBV6-6; d_gene: TRBD2; abundance: once; j_gene: TRBJ2-1; CDR3aa: CASSLSRRGYNEQFF; CDR3nt: TGTGCCAGCAGTCTCTCCCGGCGGGGGTACAATGAGCAGTTCTTC
v_gene: TRBV9; d_gene: TRBD1; abundance: -; j_gene: TRBJ2-7; CDR3aa: CASSVGTGDSEQYF; CDR3nt: TGTGCCAGCAGCGTCGGGACAGGGGATTCCGAGCAGTACTTC
v_gene: TRBV15; d_gene: -; abundance: -; j_gene: TRBJ1-2; CDR3aa: CATSTPDSRSYGYTF; CDR3nt: TGTGCCACCAGCACCCCCGACAGTAGGAGCTATGGCTACACCTTC
v_gene: TRBV7-9; d_gene: -; abundance: -; j_gene: TRBJ2-7; CDR3aa: CASSSSPRDSYEQYF; CDR3nt: TGTGCCAGCAGCTCAAGCCCCAGGGATTCCTACGAGCAGTACTTC
v_gene: TRBV2; d_gene: TRBD2; abundance: -; j_gene: TRBJ2-3; CDR3aa: CASSEAGTSADTQYF; CDR3nt: TGTGCCAGCAGTGAAGCGGGCACTAGCGCAGATACGCAGTATTTT
v_gene: TRBV29-1; d_gene: -; abundance: -; j_gene: TRBJ2-7; CDR3aa: CSVEGGVTYEQYF; CDR3nt: TGCAGCGTTGAAGGGGGGGTTACCTACGAGCAGTACTTC
v_gene: TRBV28; d_gene: -; abundance: -; j_gene: TRBJ2-5; CDR3aa: CASSPTVETQYF; CDR3nt: TGTGCCAGCAGTCCCACAGTAGAGACCCAGTACTTC
v_gene: TRBV28; d_gene: -; abundance: -; j_gene: TRBJ1-2; CDR3aa: CASSLVSYGYTF; CDR3nt: TGTGCCAGCAGTCTCGTCAGCTATGGCTACACCTTC
v_gene: TRBV19; d_gene: TRBD1; abundance: -; j_gene: TRBJ1-5; CDR3aa: CASVGQGVQPQHF; CDR3nt: TGTGCCAGTGTTGGACAGGGAGTTCAGCCCCAGCATTTT
v_gene: TRBV7-3; d_gene: -; abundance: -; j_gene: TRBJ2-3; CDR3aa: CASSLSLARTDTQYF; CDR3nt: TGTGCCAGCAGCTTAAGCCTAGCGAGAACAGATACGCAGTATTTT
v_gene: TRBV19; d_gene: TRBD1; abundance: -; j_gene: TRBJ1-1; CDR3aa: CASSPRGRTEAFF; CDR3nt: TGTGCCAGTAGTCCCAGGGGGCGGACTGAAGCTTTCTTT
v_gene: TRBV19; d_gene: -; abundance: -; j_gene: TRBJ2-7; CDR3aa: CASRSRTDSYEQYF; CDR3nt: TGTGCCAGTAGGTCCCGGACAGACTCCTACGAGCAGTACTTC
v_gene: TRBV19; d_gene: TRBD2; abundance: -; j_gene: TRBJ2-5; CDR3aa: CASSIGGGKETQYF; CDR3nt: TGTGCCAGTAGTATCGGGGGGGGCAAAGAGACCCAGTACTTC
v_gene: TRBV27; d_gene: TRBD1; abundance: -; j_gene: TRBJ1-6; CDR3aa: CASSYRGLSPLHF; CDR3nt: TGTGCCAGCAGTTACAGGGGTTTATCACCCCTCCACTTT
v_gene: TRBV9; d_gene: TRBD2; abundance: -; j_gene: TRBJ2-3; CDR3aa: CASSATAGRSDTQYF; CDR3nt: TGTGCCAGCAGCGCGACAGCGGGACGCAGCGATACGCAGTATTTT
v_gene: TRBV10-1; d_gene: -; abundance: -; j_gene: TRBJ2-3; CDR3aa: CASTARGNSDTQYF; CDR3nt: TGCGCCAGCACCGCCCGGGGGAATTCAGATACGCAGTATTTT
v_gene: TRBV5-1; d_gene: TRBD2; abundance: -; j_gene: TRBJ2-7; CDR3aa: CASSPVGAGGPITAYEQYF; CDR3nt: TGCGCCAGCAGCCCAGTCGGAGCGGGAGGGCCTATTACGGCCTACGAGCAGTACTTC
v_gene: TRBV6-6; d_gene: -; abundance: -; j_gene: TRBJ1-1; CDR3aa: CASSVLTDSEAFF; CDR3nt: TGTGCCAGCAGCGTTTTGACAGACTCTGAAGCTTTCTTT
v_gene: TRBV28; d_gene: TRBD1; abundance: few; j_gene: TRBJ2-7; CDR3aa: CASSLGQGQGEQYF; CDR3nt: TGTGCCAGCAGCTTGGGACAGGGGCAGGGCGAGCAGTACTTC
v_gene: TRBV6-5; d_gene: -; abundance: -; j_gene: TRBJ1-4; CDR3aa: CASSVQGWTNEKLFF; CDR3nt: TGTGCCAGCAGTGTACAGGGTTGGACTAATGAAAAACTGTTTTTT
v_gene: TRBV28; d_gene: -; abundance: -; j_gene: TRBJ2-4; CDR3aa: CASSKEVLAKNIQYF; CDR3nt: TGTGCCAGCAGTAAGGAGGTTCTAGCCAAAAACATTCAGTACTTC
v_gene: TRBV4-3; d_gene: -; abundance: -; j_gene: TRBJ1-1; CDR3aa: CASSLKTGGNTEAFF; CDR3nt: TGCGCCAGCAGCCTTAAGACAGGAGGGAACACTGAAGCTTTCTTT
v_gene: TRBV20-1; d_gene: -; abundance: few; j_gene: TRBJ1-1; CDR3aa: CSAPSAGKAFF; CDR3nt: TGCAGTGCTCCGAGTGCGGGTAAAGCTTTCTTT
v_gene: TRBV6-1; d_gene: TRBD2; abundance: few; j_gene: TRBJ2-7; CDR3aa: CASSERGTSVYEQYF; CDR3nt: TGTGCCAGCAGTGAAAGGGGGACTAGCGTCTACGAGCAGTACTTC
v_gene: TRBV2; d_gene: TRBD1; abundance: once; j_gene: TRBJ1-1; CDR3aa: CASSYSGQGYTEAFF; CDR3nt: TGTGCCAGCAGTTACAGTGGACAGGGGTACACTGAAGCTTTCTTT
v_gene: TRBV19; d_gene: -; abundance: -; j_gene: TRBJ2-1; CDR3aa: CASSSRDTQSSYNEQFF; CDR3nt: TGTGCCAGTAGTAGCCGGGACACCCAGAGCTCCTACAATGAGCAGTTCTTC
v_gene: TRBV9; d_gene: TRBD2; abundance: -; j_gene: TRBJ2-7; CDR3aa: CASSADPTSGKGFGQYF; CDR3nt: TGTGCCAGCAGTGCCGACCCTACTAGCGGGAAGGGGTTTGGGCAGTACTTC
v_gene: TRBV19; d_gene: -; abundance: -; j_gene: TRBJ1-5; CDR3aa: CASSVEHAGVSNQPQHF; CDR3nt: TGTGCCAGTAGTGTCGAACACGCGGGGGTGAGCAATCAGCCCCAGCATTTT
v_gene: TRBV6-5; d_gene: -; abundance: -; j_gene: TRBJ2-2; CDR3aa: CASSYRRTANTGELFF; CDR3nt: TGTGCCAGCAGTTACAGAAGGACAGCGAACACCGGGGAGCTGTTTTTT
v_gene: TRBV7-9; d_gene: -; abundance: -; j_gene: TRBJ1-6; CDR3aa: CASSLAGGSPLHF; CDR3nt: TGTGCCAGCAGCTTAGCGGGGGGTTCACCCCTCCACTTT
v_gene: TRBV9; d_gene: TRBD1; abundance: -; j_gene: TRBJ1-4; CDR3aa: CASSDRGTNEKLFF; CDR3nt: TGTGCCAGCAGCGACAGGGGTACTAATGAAAAACTGTTTTTT
v_gene: TRBV7-2; d_gene: -; abundance: -; j_gene: TRBJ2-3; CDR3aa: CASSLARRGDTQYF; CDR3nt: TGTGCCAGCAGCTTAGCCCGACGGGGTGATACGCAGTATTTT
v_gene: TRBV5-8; d_gene: -; abundance: -; j_gene: TRBJ2-7; CDR3aa: CASSPAMGLWQYF; CDR3nt: TGTGCCAGCAGCCCGGCGATGGGCCTCTGGCAGTACTTC
v_gene: TRBV7-9; d_gene: -; abundance: -; j_gene: TRBJ2-7; CDR3aa: CASSRGQPYEQYF; CDR3nt: TGTGCCAGCAGTAGGGGACAACCCTACGAGCAGTACTTC
v_gene: TRBV6-1; d_gene: -; abundance: once; j_gene: TRBJ2-7; CDR3aa: CASSEGDFSYEQYF; CDR3nt: TGTGCCAGCAGTGAGGGGGACTTCTCCTACGAGCAGTACTTC
v_gene: TRBV19; d_gene: -; abundance: -; j_gene: TRBJ2-7; CDR3aa: CASSIGGPGEQYF; CDR3nt: TGTGCCAGTAGTATCGGGGGGCCGGGTGAGCAGTACTTC
v_gene: TRBV10-3; d_gene: TRBD2; abundance: -; j_gene: TRBJ2-3; CDR3aa: CAISAGLAGYTDTQYF; CDR3nt: TGTGCCATCAGTGCGGGACTAGCGGGATACACAGATACGCAGTATTTT
v_gene: TRBV19; d_gene: TRBD2; abundance: -; j_gene: TRBJ2-2; CDR3aa: CASSSPGGGDTGELFF; CDR3nt: TGTGCCAGTAGTTCTCCGGGGGGTGGTGACACCGGGGAGCTGTTTTTT